The present T cell receptor (beta chain) was sequenced within a study of CD8 T cells in ankylosing spondylitis. This clonotype appeared a few times. J gave up 4 bases and V 1 base, and 9 bases lay outside the gene matches. There are 17 residues in the CDR3. Germline assignment: CDR1 LGHNA and CDR2 YNFKEQ. TCRdb re-derived calls from the 5' RACE reads in MiXCR, one entry per CDR3 protein. The sample has 290,000 or so distinct CDR3 sequences, roughly 20% seen once. The sequencing input was blood, either unsorted or a sorted T cell fraction (not recorded which). The sequence came from a female donor with ankylosing spondylitis or in good health (not recorded which). The J gene is TRBJ2-2, the V gene TRBV4-2; 7 nucleotides align to TRBD2. Here the CDR3 reads CASSQGGRELGTGELFF. The CDR3 region has the DNA TGTGCCAGCAGCCAAGGAGGGCGGGAGCTGGGCACCGGGGAGCTGTTTTTT.